These 19 T cell receptor beta chains were sequenced from one sample in a study of blood T cell repertoires in COVID-19. Method: immunoSEQ multiplex PCR; TCRdb's copy keeps in-frame clones and lacks some. Of fewer than 350,000 clones in the sample, 85% are singletons; the top ten hold about 1.9%. The sample consisted of PBMCs or T cells enriched from blood (not recorded which). The receptors originated from a young woman who had been exposed to COVID-19.

This chain uses TRBV27 with TRBJ1-5, with D perhaps matching TRBD1 (5 bases). Germline lookup yields CDR1 MNHEY and CDR2 SMNVEV (reference sequence). V was clipped by 2 bases and J by 9 bases, with 11 bases between them. The length of the CDR3 is 13 residues. The CDR3 coding sequence is TGTGCCAGCAGTTTAAAGTTAGGGGCGCCCCAGCATTTT. It specifies CASSLKLGAPQHF.

DNA for the CDR3: TGTGCCAGCAGCTCCTCGTCAGGGGGAGGCAATCAGCCCCAGCATTTT. This encodes CASSSSSGGGNQPQHF. The V gene is TRBV7-9, the J gene TRBJ1-5; 7 bases align to TRBD1. This CDR3 is built from 16 residues. Germline-derived CDR1 and CDR2 are SEHNR and FQNEAQ (reference sequence). Germline trimming cut 4 bases from V and 2 bases from J; bases unmatched to any gene: 8.

J is TRBJ1-1 and V is TRBV19; 7 nucleotides match TRBD1. Germline V lookup: CDR1 LNHDA, CDR2 SQIVND (reference sequence). There are 14 residues in the CDR3. V lost 6 bases and J lost 3; bases outside the gene matches: 7. For the CDR3, the DNA is TGTGCCAGTAGGACAGGGTGGAGAGACACTGAAGCTTTCTTT. It encodes CASRTGWRDTEAFF.

Of note for this clone: Within the sample, other DNA sequences also encode this same CDR3. The chain joins TRBV6-5 to TRBJ1-6; tentatively, D is TRBD1 (5 bases). The germline V gene has CDR1 MNHEY and CDR2 SVGAGI. V lost 3 bases and J lost 7, with 7 bases in between. The CDR3 spans 13 residues. The CDR3 DNA reads as TGTGCCAGCAGTTATGACAGCAATTCACCCCTCCACTTT. Encoded protein: CASSYDSNSPLHF.

In this sample, this clone turned up a few times. This rearrangement joins TRBV7-2 to TRBJ1-4; D perhaps matches TRBD1 (5 bases). In germline, CDR1 is SGHTA, CDR2 FQGNSA. V lost 4 bases, J lost 8 bases, and 11 bases lay in between. CDR3 length: 13 residues. The CDR3 loop reads CASSSRDREKLFF. The CDR3 nucleotides read TGTGCCAGCAGCTCCCGAGACAGAGAAAAACTGTTTTTT.

V gene TRBV30 combines with J gene TRBJ1-6; perhaps TRBD1 as D (5 bases). Deletions cut 1 base from V and 9 bases from J, with 13 bases between. Germline values: CDR1 GTSNPN, CDR2 SVGIG (reference sequence). The CDR3 extends over 14 amino acids. In DNA form, the CDR3 reads TGTGCCTGGAGTGGAATCAGGGTTACTTCACCCCTCCACTTT. It codes for CAWSGIRVTSPLHF.

The V call is TRBV6-5, the J call TRBJ1-4; 10 positions match TRBD1. V gave up 6 bases and J gave up 5 bases; unmatched junction bases: 3. The CDR3 loop spans 14 amino acids. Germline V lookup: CDR1 MNHEY, CDR2 SVGAGI. CDR3 in DNA: TGTGCCAGCAGGGCGGGACAGGGGAATGAAAAACTGTTTTTT. It specifies CASRAGQGNEKLFF.

Comments on this clone: The sample carries other DNA sequences with the same CDR3. The V call is TRBV6-5, the J call TRBJ2-7; 12 bases agree with TRBD2. Looked up from germline, CDR1 is MNHEY and CDR2 is SVGAGI. The CDR3 extends over 14 amino acids. The V segment lost 6 bases and the J segment 2 bases; nucleotides outside the gene matches: 2. The CDR3 loop is CASRRTSGTYEQYF. CDR3 nucleotide sequence: TGTGCCAGCAGACGGACTAGCGGGACCTACGAGCAGTACTTC.

Written as DNA, the CDR3 is TGTGCCAGCAGTGACTCTAGGACAGAGGAGACCCAGTACTTC. Its protein is CASSDSRTEETQYF. The chain has TRBV6-4 and TRBJ2-5; TRBD1 might be the D (6 bases). The germline V gene has CDR1 MRHNA and CDR2 SNTAGT. Between the trimmed V and J ends, which lost 0 bases and 5 bases, there was a span of 10 bases. This CDR3 has 14 amino acids.

The chain joins TRBV5-1 to TRBJ1-1, with TRBD1 as a possible D gene (5 bases). CDR3 length equals 14 residues. The V gene lost 1 base and the J gene lost 1 base, with 8 bases spanning the gap. CDR1 is SGHRS, CDR2 YFSETQ, per germline. DNA for the CDR3: TGCGCCAGCAGCTTGAATGACAGGAACACTGAAGCTTTCTTT. It encodes CASSLNDRNTEAFF. Full variable domain (missing parts from reference TRBV5-1 and TRBJ1-1): KAGVTQTPRYLIKTRGQQVTLSCSPISGHRSVSWYQQTPGQGLQFLFEYFSETQRNKGNFPGRFSGRQFSNSRSEMNVSTLELGDSALYLCASSLNDRNTEAFFGQGTRLTVV.

The rearrangement joins TRBV28 to TRBJ1-1; possible D gene TRBD1, 6 bases. This CDR3 is 15 amino acids long. Germline V lookup: CDR1 MDHEN, CDR2 SYDVKM. Trimming took 5 bases from V and 1 from J, leaving 14 bases between them. The CDR3 nucleotides read TGTGCCAGCAGTGTCGGGGGGGCGTGGAACACTGAAGCTTTCTTT. Translating it yields CASSVGGAWNTEAFF.

The count of this clone is one. The chain carries TRBV18 and TRBJ1-1, with D unclear. Germline V gene sequence: CDR1 KGHSH, CDR2 LQKENI. Trimming stripped 0 bases from V and 4 bases from J, with 15 bases between. This CDR3 spans 16 amino acids. In DNA form, the CDR3 reads TGTGCCAGCTCACCACCTTCCGGGATCGGGTTCACTGAAGCTTTCTTT. Translating it yields CASSPPSGIGFTEAFF.

This chain's CDR3 is CASSGSRGARTDTQYF. Here the CDR3 DNA reads TGTGCCAGCAGTGGAAGTCGCGGGGCACGCACAGATACGCAGTATTTT. The V gene is TRBV28, the J gene TRBJ2-3; weak D call: TRBD2 (6 bases). Trimming shortened V by 5 bases and J by 1 base, and 16 bases separated the two germline ends. Germline assignment: CDR1 MDHEN and CDR2 SYDVKM. The CDR3 runs 16 residues.

With regard to this clone: At one end, the junction sequence differs from germline, possibly due to a read error. The J gene is TRBJ1-1, the V gene TRBV27; 8 bases line up with TRBD1. The CDR3 consists of 15 residues. CDR1 and CDR2 from the germline V gene are MNHEY and SMNVEV (reference sequence). The CDR3 spells CASRDRGAGNPEAFF. Here the CDR3 DNA reads TGTGCCAGCCGAGACAGGGGCGCGGGGAACCCTGAAGCTTTCTTT.

The rearrangement joins TRBV7-6 to TRBJ2-7; 9 bases are a match to TRBD1. With V trimmed by 4 bases and J by 7 bases, 11 bases remained unmatched. The CDR3 totals 15 residues. The germline V gene has CDR1 SGHVS and CDR2 FNYEAQ. The CDR3 spells CASSSVPGQGKEQYF. The CDR3 bases are TGTGCCAGCAGCTCTGTCCCGGGACAGGGTAAAGAGCAGTACTTC.

This chain uses TRBV5-1 with TRBJ1-1, with TRBD1 matching 11 bases. V was pared by 4 bases and J by 1 base, with 6 bases of the junction left unmatched. CDR1 and CDR2 from the germline V gene are SGHRS and YFSETQ. This CDR3 has 16 amino acids. The CDR3 bases are TGCGCCAGCAGCCCAGGACAGGGGGCGACGAACACTGAAGCTTTCTTT. Its protein product is CASSPGQGATNTEAFF.

This chain links TRBV3-1 (or the pseudogene TRBV3-2) with TRBJ1-5, with a tentative D call TRBD1 (5 bases). Germline assignment: CDR1 LGHDT and CDR2 YNNKEL (reference sequence). Deletions cut 4 bases from V and 7 bases from J, with 14 bases between. The CDR3 is 14 amino acids. CDR3 amino acids: CASSLQGVGQPQHF. In nucleotides, the CDR3 is TGTGCCAGCAGCCTGCAGGGCGTAGGGCAGCCCCAGCATTTT.

The chain's CDR3 is CASSGTSGGAETQYF. The CDR3 region has the DNA TGTGCCAGCAGTGGGACTAGCGGGGGGGCAGAGACCCAGTACTTC. V gene TRBV6-2 or TRBV6-3 combines with J gene TRBJ2-5; 16 bases are shared with TRBD2. The CDR3 contains 15 residues. Germline CDR1 is MNHEY and CDR2 is SVGEGT. V was pared by 5 bases and J by 4 bases, with 1 base of the junction left unmatched.

CDR3 amino acids: CASSEGQTYQPQHF. For the CDR3, the DNA is TGTGCCAGCAGCGAGGGACAAACTTATCAGCCCCAGCATTTT. The chain uses TRBV9 and TRBJ1-5, with D possibly being TRBD1 (6 bases). The V end lost 3 bases, the J end lost 5 bases, and 12 bases lay between the germline ends. CDR1 SGDLS and CDR2 YYNGEE come from the germline V gene. This CDR3 has 14 residues.